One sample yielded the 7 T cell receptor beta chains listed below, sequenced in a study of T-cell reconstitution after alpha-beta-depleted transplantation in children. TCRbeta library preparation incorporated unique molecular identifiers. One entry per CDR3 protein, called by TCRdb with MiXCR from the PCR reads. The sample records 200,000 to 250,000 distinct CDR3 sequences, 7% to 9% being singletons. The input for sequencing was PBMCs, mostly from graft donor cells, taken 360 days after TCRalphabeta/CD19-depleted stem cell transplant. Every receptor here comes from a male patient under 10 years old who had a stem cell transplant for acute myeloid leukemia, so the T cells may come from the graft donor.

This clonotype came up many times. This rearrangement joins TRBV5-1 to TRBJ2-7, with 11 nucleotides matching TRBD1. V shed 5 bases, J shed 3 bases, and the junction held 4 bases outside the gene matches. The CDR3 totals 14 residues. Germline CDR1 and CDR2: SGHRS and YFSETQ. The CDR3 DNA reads TGCGCCAGCAGACCGGGGACAGGGGGCTACGAGCAGTACGTC. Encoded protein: CASRPGTGGYEQYV.

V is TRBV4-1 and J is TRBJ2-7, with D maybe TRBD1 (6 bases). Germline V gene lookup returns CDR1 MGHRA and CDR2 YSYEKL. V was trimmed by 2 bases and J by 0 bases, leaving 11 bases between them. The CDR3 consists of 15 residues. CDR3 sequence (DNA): TGCGCCAGCAGCCAATTCCGGGACAACTCCTACGAGCAGTACTTC. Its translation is CASSQFRDNSYEQYF.

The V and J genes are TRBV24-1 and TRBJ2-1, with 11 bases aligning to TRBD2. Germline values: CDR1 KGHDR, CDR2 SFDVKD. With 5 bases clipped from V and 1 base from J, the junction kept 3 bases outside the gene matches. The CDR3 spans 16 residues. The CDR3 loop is CATSVGTSGSYNEQFF. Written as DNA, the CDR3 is TGTGCCACCAGTGTCGGGACTAGCGGTTCCTACAATGAGCAGTTCTTC.

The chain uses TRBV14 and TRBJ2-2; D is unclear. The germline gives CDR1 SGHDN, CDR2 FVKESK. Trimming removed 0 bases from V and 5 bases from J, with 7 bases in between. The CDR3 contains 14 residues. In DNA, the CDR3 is TGTGCCAGCAGCCAAGAATCAGTAACCGGGGAGCTGTTTTTT. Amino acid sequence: CASSQESVTGELFF.

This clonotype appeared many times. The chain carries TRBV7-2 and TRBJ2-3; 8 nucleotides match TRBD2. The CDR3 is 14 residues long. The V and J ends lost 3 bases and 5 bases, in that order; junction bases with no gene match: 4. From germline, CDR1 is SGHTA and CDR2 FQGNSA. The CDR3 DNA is TGTGCCAGCAGCTTGGCGGGGGGACGAGATACGCAGTATTTT. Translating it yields CASSLAGGRDTQYF.

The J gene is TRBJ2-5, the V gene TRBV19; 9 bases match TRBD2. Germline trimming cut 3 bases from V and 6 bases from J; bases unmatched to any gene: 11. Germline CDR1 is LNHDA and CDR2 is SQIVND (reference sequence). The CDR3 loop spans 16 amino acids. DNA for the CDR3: TGTGCCAGTAGTATCCGACTAGCGGCCTCTCAGAAGACCCAGTACTTC. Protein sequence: CASSIRLAASQKTQYF.

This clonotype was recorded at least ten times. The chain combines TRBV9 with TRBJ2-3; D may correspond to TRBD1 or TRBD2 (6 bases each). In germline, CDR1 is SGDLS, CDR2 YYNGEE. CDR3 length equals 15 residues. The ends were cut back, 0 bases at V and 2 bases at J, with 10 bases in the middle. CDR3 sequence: CASSVEWGATDTQYF. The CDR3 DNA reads TGTGCCAGCAGCGTAGAATGGGGGGCCACAGATACGCAGTATTTT.